These T cell receptor beta chains were read from a single sample in a study of T cell repertoires in cytomegalovirus infection. These receptors' targets are unknown. TCRdb reprocessed the reads with MiXCR, giving one entry per CDR3 protein. The sample carries 310,000 or so distinct CDR3 sequences, 20% to 30% recorded once. This specimen was cultured PBMCs, taken from culture after CMV antigen stimulation. These receptor sequences come from a human donor in good health (CMV status not recorded). Some clones in this sample may be carry-over from other donors' samples. Both conserved end residues are part of each CDR3. D genes are given only for firm matches. The size entry is marked missing in some rows and otherwise reads once, few, many or a size class.

>TRBJ2-2|-|TRBV11-2|-
CASSLEGPGELFF
TGTGCCAGCAGCTTAGAGGGGCCCGGGGAGCTGTTTTTT
>TRBJ2-5|TRBD2|TRBV11-2|-
CASSLDSIGGEAQYF
TGTGCCAGCAGCTTAGATTCAATCGGGGGGGAGGCCCAGTACTTC
>TRBJ1-3|-|TRBV4-3|many
CASSQDAGKGNTIYF
TGCGCCAGCAGCCAAGATGCGGGAAAAGGAAACACCATATATTTT
>TRBJ2-1|TRBD2|TRBV7-9|-
CASSLELAFYNEQFF
TGTGCCAGCAGCTTAGAACTAGCGTTCTACAATGAGCAGTTCTTC
>TRBJ2-3|-|TRBV24-1|-
CATSDPRGAPATDTQYF
TGTGCCACCAGTGATCCTCGTGGGGCCCCGGCCACAGATACGCAGTATTTT
>TRBJ1-3|TRBD1|TRBV7-2|many
CASSLTGGVSGNTIYF
TGTGCCAGCAGCTTAACAGGGGGAGTCTCTGGAAACACCATATATTTT
>TRBJ2-1|TRBD2|TRBV24-1|few
CATSGGASGNNEQFF
TGTGCCACCAGTGGGGGGGCTAGCGGGAACAATGAGCAGTTCTTC
>TRBJ1-1|-|TRBV7-8|many
CASSSRNPGTEAFF
TGTGCCAGCAGCTCTAGGAATCCGGGCACTGAAGCTTTCTTT
>TRBJ1-2|-|TRBV6-2/TRBV6-3|few
CASTPGGISYGYTF
TGTGCCAGCACCCCGGGCGGGATCAGCTATGGCTACACCTTC
>TRBJ2-3|TRBD2|TRBV12-3/TRBV12-4|medium-sized
CASSLGGTIQDTQYF
TGTGCCAGCAGTTTGGGAGGGACGATCCAGGATACGCAGTATTTT
>TRBJ2-7|-|TRBV7-2|many
CASSQVSFARYEQYF
TGTGCCAGCAGCCAGGTGTCCTTTGCACGCTACGAGCAGTACTTC
>TRBJ2-2|-|TRBV29-1|few
CSVEDSIAGELFF
TGCAGCGTTGAAGATAGTATTGCCGGGGAGCTGTTTTTT
>TRBJ2-1|-|TRBV7-3|few
CASSLTVAQGYNEQFF
TGTGCCAGCAGCTTAACAGTTGCCCAAGGCTACAATGAGCAGTTCTTC
>TRBJ1-1|TRBD1|TRBV19|few
CASSSTGETEAFF
TGTGCCAGTAGTTCGACAGGGGAAACTGAAGCTTTCTTT
>TRBJ1-5|TRBD1|TRBV4-1|-
CASSQVGQTNQPQHF
TGCGCCAGCAGCCAAGTGGGACAGACAAATCAGCCCCAGCATTTT
>TRBJ2-6|-|TRBV20-1|few
CSAREVTISGANVLTF
TGCAGTGCTAGAGAGGTTACGATCTCTGGGGCCAACGTCCTGACTTTC
>TRBJ2-3|TRBD1|TRBV10-3|few
CAIRPGQGTDTQYF
TGTGCCATCAGACCGGGACAGGGCACAGATACGCAGTATTTT
>TRBJ1-2|-|TRBV6-2/TRBV6-3|few
CASSYEATGWNYGYTF
TGTGCCAGCAGTTACGAGGCGACAGGATGGAACTATGGCTACACCTTC
>TRBJ2-5|-|TRBV3-1|-
CASSQPRDHYGGETQYF
TGTGCCAGCAGCCAACCCCGGGACCACTATGGGGGAGAGACCCAGTACTTC
>TRBJ2-2|TRBD2|TRBV6-2/TRBV6-3|few
CASRISGRRTGELFF
TGTGCCAGCAGAATAAGCGGGAGACGGACCGGGGAGCTGTTTTTT
>TRBJ1-2|TRBD1|TRBV7-9|-
CASSRGDRGHGYTF
TGTGCCAGCAGCCGAGGCGACAGGGGTCATGGCTACACCTTC
>TRBJ1-1|-|TRBV10-3|-
CAISVSGNRTTNTEAFF
TGTGCCATCAGTGTGTCCGGTAACAGGACTACTAACACTGAAGCTTTCTTT
>TRBJ2-2|TRBD2|TRBV6-2/TRBV6-3|few
CASSLSGRANTGELFF
TGTGCCAGCAGTCTGTCCGGGAGGGCGAACACCGGGGAGCTGTTTTTT
>TRBJ1-1|TRBD1|TRBV25-1|-
CASAGQGSRTTEAFF
TGTGCCAGCGCAGGACAGGGTAGCAGGACTACTGAAGCTTTCTTT
>TRBJ2-2|-|TRBV2|many
CASSDPGELFF
TGTGCCAGCAGTGACCCCGGGGAGCTGTTTTTT
>TRBJ1-1|-|TRBV7-2|many
CASSPRGGVGNTEAFF
TGTGCCAGCAGCCCTAGAGGGGGGGTTGGGAACACTGAAGCTTTCTTT
>TRBJ2-1|-|TRBV20-1|once
CSAPRSGLAYNEQFF
TGCAGTGCCCCAAGGTCGGGTTTGGCCTACAATGAGCAGTTCTTC
>TRBJ1-1|-|TRBV7-3|few
CASSLGRGAFF
TGTGCCAGCAGCTTAGGCAGGGGTGCTTTCTTT
>TRBJ2-7|-|TRBV4-3|-
CASSQVQTVYEQYF
TGCGCCAGCAGCCAAGTACAGACAGTGTACGAGCAGTACTTC
>TRBJ2-7|TRBD1|TRBV7-9|-
CASSLGQGFVYEQYF
TGTGCCAGCAGCTTAGGACAGGGGTTTGTCTACGAGCAGTACTTC
>TRBJ1-2|-|TRBV6-2/TRBV6-3|-
CASSTPRTANYGYTF
TGTGCCAGCAGTACGCCCCGGACAGCTAACTATGGCTACACCTTC
>TRBJ2-7|-|TRBV6-5|-
CASSYWGRGYEQYF
TGTGCCAGCAGTTACTGGGGGCGCGGGTACGAGCAGTACTTC
>TRBJ2-1|-|TRBV7-3|-
CASSLALQRTPPYNEQFF
TGTGCCAGCAGCTTAGCTTTGCAGCGAACCCCACCCTACAATGAGCAGTTCTTC
>TRBJ2-1|TRBD2|TRBV20-1|-
CSAIPYSGRRGYNEQFF
TGCAGTGCTATTCCCTATAGCGGGAGAAGAGGGTACAATGAGCAGTTCTTC
>TRBJ2-2|TRBD2|TRBV7-3|-
CASSPSGRAGSGELFF
TGTGCCAGCAGCCCGAGCGGGAGGGCCGGGTCCGGGGAGCTGTTTTTT
>TRBJ2-1|-|TRBV28|few
CASSSLRSSYNEQFF
TGTGCCAGCAGTTCACTTAGGAGCTCCTACAATGAGCAGTTCTTC
>TRBJ2-5|-|TRBV7-8|many
CASSAQGGSEETQYF
TGTGCCAGCAGCGCACAAGGAGGTTCCGAAGAGACCCAGTACTTC
>TRBJ1-1|TRBD1|TRBV19|few
CASSMLRGTVEAFF
TGTGCCAGTAGCATGCTCCGAGGGACAGTTGAAGCTTTCTTT
>TRBJ2-3|TRBD1|TRBV20-1|-
CSAIPRDRRSTDTQYF
TGCAGTGCAATTCCACGGGACAGGAGGAGCACAGATACGCAGTATTTT
>TRBJ1-5|-|TRBV14|few
CASSQRFGNQPQHF
TGTGCCAGCAGCCAAAGGTTCGGAAATCAGCCCCAGCATTTT
>TRBJ1-5|TRBD1|TRBV20-1|few
CSARDRGRGWNQPQHF
TGCAGTGCTAGAGATAGGGGCAGGGGGTGGAATCAGCCCCAGCATTTT
>TRBJ1-2|-|TRBV27|few
CASGGGYGYTF
TGTGCCAGCGGGGGAGGCTATGGCTACACCTTC
>TRBJ1-1|-|TRBV7-2|few
CAGTDLNTEAFF
TGTGCCGGTACAGACTTGAACACTGAAGCTTTCTTT